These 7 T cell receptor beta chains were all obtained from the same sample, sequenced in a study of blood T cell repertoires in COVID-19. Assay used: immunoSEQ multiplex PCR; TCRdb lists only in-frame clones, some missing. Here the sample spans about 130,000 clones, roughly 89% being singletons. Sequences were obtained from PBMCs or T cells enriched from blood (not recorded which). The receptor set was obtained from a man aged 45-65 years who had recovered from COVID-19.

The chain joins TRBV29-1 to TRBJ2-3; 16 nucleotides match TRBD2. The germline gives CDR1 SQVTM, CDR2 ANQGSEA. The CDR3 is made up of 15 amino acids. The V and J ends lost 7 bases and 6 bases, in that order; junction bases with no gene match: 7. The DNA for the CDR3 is TGCAGCGCCGGGACTAGCGGGAGGGCGGGGGATACGCAGTATTTT. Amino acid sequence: CSAGTSGRAGDTQYF.

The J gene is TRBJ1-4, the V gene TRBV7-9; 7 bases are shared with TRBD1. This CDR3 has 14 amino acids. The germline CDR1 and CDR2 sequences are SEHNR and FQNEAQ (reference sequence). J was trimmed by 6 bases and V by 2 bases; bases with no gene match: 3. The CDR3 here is CASSLRGPYEKLFF. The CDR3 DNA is TGTGCCAGCAGCTTAAGGGGGCCGTATGAAAAACTGTTTTTT.

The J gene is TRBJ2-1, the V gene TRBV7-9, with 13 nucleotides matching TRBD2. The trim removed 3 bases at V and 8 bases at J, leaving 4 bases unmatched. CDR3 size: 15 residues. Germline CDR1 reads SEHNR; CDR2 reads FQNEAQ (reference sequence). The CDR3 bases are TGTGCCAGCAGCTTGCGGACTAGCGGGAGCGATGAGCAGTTCTTC. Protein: CASSLRTSGSDEQFF.

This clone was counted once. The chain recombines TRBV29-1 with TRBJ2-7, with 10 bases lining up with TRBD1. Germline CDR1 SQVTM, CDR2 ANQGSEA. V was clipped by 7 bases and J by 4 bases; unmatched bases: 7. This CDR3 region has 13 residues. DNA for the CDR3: TGCAGCGCCGAAGGACAGGGGGGGTACGAGCAGTACTTC. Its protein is CSAEGQGGYEQYF.

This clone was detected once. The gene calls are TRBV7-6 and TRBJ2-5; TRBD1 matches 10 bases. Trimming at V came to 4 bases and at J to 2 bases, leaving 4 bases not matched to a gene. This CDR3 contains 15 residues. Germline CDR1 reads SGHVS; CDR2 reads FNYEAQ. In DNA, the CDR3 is TGTGCCAGCAGCTCCTGGACAGGGGGGCAAGAGACCCAGTACTTC. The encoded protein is CASSSWTGGQETQYF.

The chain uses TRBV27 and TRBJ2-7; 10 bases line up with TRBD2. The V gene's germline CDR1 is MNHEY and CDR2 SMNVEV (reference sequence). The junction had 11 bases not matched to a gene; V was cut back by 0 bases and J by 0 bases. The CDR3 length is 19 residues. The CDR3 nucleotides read TGTGCCAGCAGTTTATCCTCAGGGGTAGCGGGAGGTAGCTCCTACGAGCAGTACTTC. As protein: CASSLSSGVAGGSSYEQYF.

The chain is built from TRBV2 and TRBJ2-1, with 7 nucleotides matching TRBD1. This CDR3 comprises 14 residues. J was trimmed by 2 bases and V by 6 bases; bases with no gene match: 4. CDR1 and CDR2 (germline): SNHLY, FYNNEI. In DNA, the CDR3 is TGTGCCAGCAGGACAGGGATCCCCTACAATGAGCAGTTCTTC. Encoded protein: CASRTGIPYNEQFF.